Listed here is a single T cell receptor (beta chain). The data derive from a study of shared clonotypes between healthy human individuals. The germline gives CDR1 SEHNR, CDR2 FQNEAQ (reference sequence). Trimming took off 1 base at V and 4 bases at J, with 14 bases between the two ends. The CDR3 is made up of 15 amino acids. Repertoires were generated with immunoSEQ multiplex PCR, while TCRdb's copy carries only in-frame clones and drops some. This sample has hundreds of thousands of clones, with just over 95% found just once. The clonotype was recovered from a young man in good health. Sequenced material: memory CD8+ T cells sorted from blood. Documented subset: CD45RO+ cells pooled with CCR7-negative TemRA cells. V gene TRBV7-9 combines with J gene TRBJ2-7, with a tentative D call TRBD2 (6 bases). CDR3 protein: CASSLGGGGAYEQYF. CDR3 DNA: TGTGCCAGCAGCTTAGGGGGCGGCGGGGCTTACGAGCAGTACTTC.